Presented here are 29 T cell receptor beta chains from one specimen sequenced in a study of cytomegalovirus exposure and HLA in healthy donors. Assay used: immunoSEQ multiplex PCR; TCRdb lists only in-frame clones, some missing. The sample records 120,000 to 150,000 clones, around 86% being singletons. Sequenced input: PBMCs. The receptors shown here come from a young man in good health and CMV-seropositive.

The V and J genes are TRBV28 and TRBJ2-1; perhaps TRBD2 as D (6 bases). Trimming stripped 1 base from V and 7 bases from J, with 14 bases between. CDR3 length: 15 residues. Germline CDR1 MDHEN, CDR2 SYDVKM. In DNA, the CDR3 is TGTGCCAGCAGTTTATCGGGAGCCCCTCGGAATGAGCAGTTCTTC. The encoded protein is CASSLSGAPRNEQFF.

The rearrangement links TRBV5-1 to TRBJ1-4; a possible D gene is TRBD1 (5 bases). V was clipped by 2 bases and J by 2 bases, with 10 bases between them. The CDR3 is 15 residues long. CDR1 is SGHRS, CDR2 YFSETQ, per germline. In nucleotides, the CDR3 is TGCGCCAGCAGCTTCGACAGTAACACTAATGAAAAACTGTTTTTT. This codes for CASSFDSNTNEKLFF.

The J gene is TRBJ2-2, the V gene TRBV5-1; TRBD2 is a possible D gene (6 bases). CDR1 is SGHRS, CDR2 YFSETQ, per germline. This CDR3 is 16 amino acids long. V lost 4 bases to trimming and J lost 2 bases, with 15 bases between them. The CDR3 region is CASSKDGTSNTGELFF. The CDR3 DNA follows: TGCGCCAGCAGCAAAGACGGGACTTCTAACACCGGGGAGCTGTTTTTT.

The chain employs TRBV18 and TRBJ1-5, with D perhaps matching TRBD1 (5 bases). The CDR3 totals 15 residues. With 2 bases removed from V and 5 bases from J, the gap between germline ends came to 13 bases. Germline V lookup: CDR1 KGHSH, CDR2 LQKENI. Here the CDR3 reads CASSPSGGWDQPQHF. In nucleotides, the CDR3 is TGTGCCAGCTCACCATCGGGGGGTTGGGATCAGCCCCAGCATTTT.

This sequence joins TRBV28 and TRBJ1-5; D is uncertain. Germline CDR1 reads MDHEN; CDR2 reads SYDVKM. Trimming took 5 bases from V and 0 from J, leaving 8 bases between them. The length of the CDR3 is 14 residues. CDR3 protein: CASSPPLSNQPQHF. The CDR3 coding sequence is TGTGCCAGCAGTCCCCCTCTTAGCAATCAGCCCCAGCATTTT.

The CDR3 DNA reads TGTGCCAGCAGCTTGAAGGCAGGGAACACTGAAGCTTTCTTT. It encodes CASSLKAGNTEAFF. The chain combines TRBV5-4 with TRBJ1-1, with D hard to call. The CDR3 length is 14 residues. Trimming stripped 1 base from V and 1 base from J, with 8 bases between. CDR1 is SGHNT and CDR2 is YYREEE in the germline V gene (reference sequence).

The chain couples TRBV5-1 to TRBJ1-1; D not certain. The germline V gene has CDR1 SGHRS and CDR2 YFSETQ. V was shortened by 0 bases and J by 1 base, with 16 bases between the two germline ends. The CDR3 is 17 residues long. The chain's CDR3 is CASSLAVAGLANTEAFF. The DNA of the CDR3 is TGCGCCAGCAGCTTGGCGGTAGCGGGCTTGGCGAACACTGAAGCTTTCTTT.

The chain uses TRBV10-3 and TRBJ1-5, with TRBD1 matching over 9 bases. V lost 3 bases to trimming and J lost 4 bases; unmatched junction nucleotides: 7. This CDR3 has 16 residues. Germline V gives CDR1 ENHRY, CDR2 SYGVKD. This chain's CDR3 is CAISEGTGWANQPQHF. Here the CDR3 DNA reads TGTGCCATCAGTGAAGGGACAGGGTGGGCAAATCAGCCCCAGCATTTT.

The chain couples TRBV6-5 to TRBJ1-5; 8 bases agree with TRBD1. The CDR3 runs to 14 residues. Trimming at V came to 6 bases and at J to 6 bases, leaving 7 bases not matched to a gene. Germline CDR1 and CDR2: MNHEY and SVGAGI. This CDR3 reads CASSPTGEGQPQHF. CDR3 DNA: TGTGCCAGCAGCCCGACAGGGGAGGGTCAGCCCCAGCATTTT.

This clone was seen a handful of times. The genes are TRBV10-2 and TRBJ1-1; D ambiguous. The CDR3 contains 15 residues. Trimming shortened V by 4 bases and J by 1 base, and 13 bases separated the two germline ends. The germline V gene encodes CDR1 WSHSY and CDR2 SAAADI. This CDR3 reads CASSGREGRNTEAFF. In DNA, the CDR3 is TGCGCCAGCAGTGGGAGGGAAGGGAGGAACACTGAAGCTTTCTTT.

This chain joins TRBV6-4 and TRBJ2-3, with D perhaps matching TRBD2 (6 bases). This CDR3 is built from 15 residues. Trimming stripped 2 bases from V and 6 bases from J, with 15 bases between. Germline CDR1 is MRHNA and CDR2 is SNTAGT. DNA of the CDR3: TGTGCCAGCAGTGACACGTCCGGGGCGGGGGATACGCAGTATTTT. It yields the protein CASSDTSGAGDTQYF.

This rearrangement joins TRBV4-1 to TRBJ2-1; 7 nucleotides align to TRBD2. CDR3 size: 14 residues. Germline loops: CDR1 MGHRA, CDR2 YSYEKL. V was clipped by 4 bases and J by 6 bases; unmatched bases: 6. Here the CDR3 DNA reads TGCGCCAGCAGCCTTTCCTGGGGGGGCAATGAGCAGTTCTTC. Its protein product is CASSLSWGGNEQFF.

The rearrangement links TRBV30 to TRBJ1-5, with D tentatively TRBD1 (5 bases). V lost 3 bases and J 3 bases, leaving 9 bases between the germline ends. Looked up from germline, CDR1 is GTSNPN and CDR2 is SVGIG (reference sequence). This CDR3 has 13 residues. The CDR3 loop reads CAWSGGTNQPQHF. The CDR3 nucleotides read TGTGCCTGGAGCGGGGGGACCAATCAGCCCCAGCATTTT.

The gene calls are TRBV7-9 and TRBJ2-7, with 8 bases matching TRBD2. The CDR3 runs 13 residues. V was pared by 4 bases and J by 7 bases, with 6 bases of the junction left unmatched. Germline V gives CDR1 SEHNR, CDR2 FQNEAQ (reference sequence). As DNA, the CDR3 is TGTGCCAGCAGCTCAGGACTAGCTACAGAGCAGTACTTC. This translates into CASSSGLATEQYF.

This sequence joins TRBV13 and TRBJ1-1; D is possibly TRBD1 (5 bases). The length of the CDR3 is 15 residues. V lost 0 bases and J 2 bases, leaving 10 bases between the germline ends. Germline V gives CDR1 PRHDT, CDR2 FYEKMQ (reference sequence). CDR3 sequence: CASSLGLGGNTEAFF. The CDR3 region has the DNA TGTGCCAGCAGCTTAGGCCTCGGGGGAAACACTGAAGCTTTCTTT. Supplemented by reference TRBV13 and TRBJ1-1, the full variable domain reads AAGVIQSPRHLIKEKRETATLKCYPIPRHDTVYWYQQGPGQDPQFLISFYEKMQSDKGSIPDRFSAQQFSDYHSELNMSSLELGDSALYFCASSLGLGGNTEAFFGQGTRLTVV.

The chain links TRBV2 to TRBJ1-2; the D gene is possibly TRBD1 (6 bases). This CDR3 has 15 residues. V was pared by 6 bases and J by 4 bases, with 18 bases between. From germline, CDR1 is SNHLY and CDR2 FYNNEI. CDR3 coding DNA: TGTGCCAGCAGATTAAGACAGGCCACCAGCTATGGCTACACCTTC. It specifies CASRLRQATSYGYTF.

The V call is TRBV30, the J call TRBJ2-3; the D gene is possibly TRBD1 (5 bases). Per the germline V gene, CDR1 is GTSNPN and CDR2 is SVGIG (reference sequence). There are 14 residues in the CDR3. V lost 2 bases and J 0 bases, leaving 9 bases between the germline ends. The CDR3 loop is CAWSTKGSTDTQYF. In nucleotides, the CDR3 is TGTGCCTGGAGTACTAAGGGGAGCACAGATACGCAGTATTTT.

J is TRBJ2-5 and V is TRBV7-3; tentative D call: TRBD1 (6 bases). There are 13 residues in the CDR3. Germline CDR1 reads SGHTA; CDR2 reads FQGTGA. Trimming took off 5 bases at V and 4 bases at J, with 11 bases between the two ends. The CDR3 coding sequence is TGTGCCAGCAGCACAGGGTTCTTAGAGACCCAGTACTTC. This encodes CASSTGFLETQYF.

The rearrangement joins TRBV11-3 to TRBJ2-7, with a tentative D call TRBD1 (5 bases). The CDR3 extends over 15 amino acids. Trimming took 2 bases from V and 0 from J, leaving 11 bases between them. CDR1 is SGHNT, CDR2 YENEEA, per germline. CDR3 in amino acids: CASSLRGLSSYEQYF. CDR3 in DNA: TGTGCCAGCAGCTTAAGGGGCCTTAGCTCCTACGAGCAGTACTTC. Full variable domain (missing parts from reference TRBV11-3 and TRBJ2-7): EAGVVQSPRYKIIEKKQPVAFWCNPISGHNTLYWYLQNLGQGPELLIRYENEEAVDDSQLPKDRFSAERLKGVDSTLKIQPAELGDSAVYLCASSLRGLSSYEQYFGPGTRLTVT.

About this clone: Other nucleotide sequences from this sample produce the same CDR3. The rearrangement uses TRBV6-5 and TRBJ2-7, with 11 bases aligning to TRBD1. The CDR3 totals 15 residues. Trimming at V came to 3 bases and at J to 2 bases, leaving 3 bases not matched to a gene. CDR1 is MNHEY, CDR2 SVGAGI, per germline. The CDR3 sequence is CASSYRDRGTYEQYF. The CDR3 coding sequence is TGTGCCAGCAGTTATCGGGACAGGGGGACCTACGAGCAGTACTTC.

This chain joins TRBV6-5 and TRBJ1-1, with D unclear. V lost 2 bases and J 5 bases, leaving 9 bases between the germline ends. The CDR3 sequence is 13 residues long. Germline V gives CDR1 MNHEY, CDR2 SVGAGI. The CDR3 DNA follows: TGTGCCAGCAGTTACAGTGGCAGGACTGAAGCTTTCTTT. This translates into CASSYSGRTEAFF.

The CDR3 spells CSAETGLAGGGEQFF. The CDR3, as DNA: TGCAGCGCCGAGACCGGACTAGCGGGAGGGGGTGAGCAGTTCTTC. The rearrangement joins TRBV29-1 to TRBJ2-1, with 15 nucleotides matching TRBD2. Germline CDR1 and CDR2: SQVTM and ANQGSEA. The V gene end was trimmed by 7 bases and the J gene end by 9 bases; junction bases not matched to a gene: 10. The CDR3 consists of 15 residues.

V gene TRBV7-6 combines with J gene TRBJ2-7; weak D call: TRBD2 (5 bases). V lost 5 bases, J lost 2 bases, and 16 bases lay in between. Germline lookup yields CDR1 SGHVS and CDR2 FNYEAQ. The CDR3 sequence is 15 residues long. The CDR3 loop reads CASSPPRGWTYEQYF. CDR3 DNA: TGTGCCAGCAGCCCACCTCGCGGGTGGACCTACGAGCAGTACTTC.

The rearrangement uses TRBV6-5 and TRBJ2-5; weak D call: TRBD2 (6 bases). The CDR3 is made up of 15 amino acids. Trimming removed 8 bases from V and 1 base from J, with 17 bases in between. Germline CDR1 and CDR2: MNHEY and SVGAGI. CDR3 residues: CASWDGGDFQETQYF. CDR3 DNA sequence: TGTGCCAGCTGGGACGGCGGGGACTTCCAAGAGACCCAGTACTTC.

The chain uses TRBV27 and TRBJ2-3; a weak D match, TRBD1 (6 bases). The CDR3 runs to 17 residues. The V gene's germline CDR1 is MNHEY and CDR2 SMNVEV (reference sequence). V gave up 4 bases and J gave up 2 bases, with 19 bases separating them. CDR3 protein: CASSSDRTASFTDTQYF. The CDR3 bases are TGTGCCAGCAGTTCCGACCGGACAGCCTCTTTCACAGATACGCAGTATTTT.

This clone was observed a handful of times. The V call is TRBV11-3, the J call TRBJ1-1; TRBD1 matches 7 bases. The CDR3 is 13 residues long. Germline CDR1 SGHNT, CDR2 YENEEA. Trimming took 3 bases from V and 5 from J; bases not matched to a gene: 3. The CDR3 region is CASSFKQGTEAFF. Here the CDR3 DNA reads TGTGCCAGCAGCTTTAAACAGGGGACTGAAGCTTTCTTT.

J is TRBJ1-5 and V is TRBV30; D is unclear. V lost 2 bases, J lost 5 bases, and 10 bases lay in between. The germline V gene encodes CDR1 GTSNPN and CDR2 SVGIG (reference sequence). The CDR3 is made up of 13 amino acids. Here the CDR3 DNA reads TGTGCCTGGAGTCCTAACCCCCATCAGCCCCAGCATTTT. Its translation is CAWSPNPHQPQHF.

The chain links TRBV2 to TRBJ2-4; 9 bases are a match to TRBD2. CDR1 and CDR2 from the germline V gene are SNHLY and FYNNEI. This CDR3 is 15 amino acids long. J gave up 4 bases and V 3 bases, and 4 bases lay outside the gene matches. The CDR3 here is CASSDGSGGKNIQYF. CDR3 coding DNA: TGTGCCAGCAGTGACGGTAGCGGGGGAAAAAACATTCAGTACTTC.

The chain uses TRBV5-4 and TRBJ1-2, with 7 positions matching TRBD1. CDR3 size: 16 residues. Germline V gene lookup returns CDR1 SGHNT and CDR2 YYREEE (reference sequence). Unmatched junction bases numbered 10, after V lost 1 base and J lost 4 bases. The CDR3 protein is CASSLFSKQGIYGYTF. The CDR3 nucleotides are TGTGCCAGCAGCTTGTTTTCCAAACAGGGGATCTATGGCTACACCTTC.